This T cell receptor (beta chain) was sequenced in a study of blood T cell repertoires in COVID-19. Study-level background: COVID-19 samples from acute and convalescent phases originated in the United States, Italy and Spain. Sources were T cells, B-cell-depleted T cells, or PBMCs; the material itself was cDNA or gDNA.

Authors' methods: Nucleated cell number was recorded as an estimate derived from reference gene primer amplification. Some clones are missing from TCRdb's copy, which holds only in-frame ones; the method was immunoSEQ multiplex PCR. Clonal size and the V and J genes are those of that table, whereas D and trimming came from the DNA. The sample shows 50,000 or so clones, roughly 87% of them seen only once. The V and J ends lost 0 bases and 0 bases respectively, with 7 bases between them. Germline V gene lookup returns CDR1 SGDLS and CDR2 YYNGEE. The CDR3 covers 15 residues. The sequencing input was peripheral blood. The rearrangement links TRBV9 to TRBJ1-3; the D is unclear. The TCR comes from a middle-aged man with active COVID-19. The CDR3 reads CASSVDSSSGNTIYF. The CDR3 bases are TGTGCCAGCAGCGTAGACTCGAGCTCTGGAAACACCATATATTTT.